Shown below are 29 T cell receptor beta chains from a single sample sequenced in a study of response to subunit inactivated influenza vaccine. TCRdb ran MiXCR on the RT-PCR reads and lists one entry per CDR3 protein. The sample holds a few hundred thousand distinct CDR3 sequences; 21% are singletons and the top ten take 10%. The sample consisted of PBMCs from blood, taken less than 22 months after vaccination. Receptors originate from a man between 50 and 75 years old who received an inactivated influenza vaccine.

This clonotype was found a few times. The chain couples TRBV18 to TRBJ2-2, with D maybe TRBD2 (6 bases). This CDR3 is built from 16 residues. The germline gives CDR1 KGHSH, CDR2 LQKENI. Between the trimmed V and J ends, which lost 0 bases and 4 bases, there was a span of 12 bases. The CDR3 loop is CASSPPGGAITGELFF. CDR3 DNA sequence: TGTGCCAGCTCACCACCGGGCGGGGCTATCACCGGGGAGCTGTTTTTT.

In this sample, this clonotype turned up a few times. The V and J genes are TRBV12-3 or TRBV12-4 and TRBJ2-3; D is possibly TRBD2 (5 bases). V shed 7 bases and J shed 13 bases, with 15 bases lying between them. This CDR3 spans 11 amino acids. The CDR3 sequence is CASTFGVPEYF. In DNA form, the CDR3 reads TGTGCCAGCACTTTCGGGGTCCCGGAGTATTTT.

Only a few counts were recorded for this clonotype. CDR3 sequence (DNA): TGTGCCAGCAGCCCTGGGGACAGGGGTTTAGAGCAGTACTTC. Protein sequence: CASSPGDRGLEQYF. The rearrangement uses TRBV28 and TRBJ2-7, with TRBD1 identical over 10 bases. The germline gives CDR1 MDHEN, CDR2 SYDVKM. V lost 6 bases to trimming and J lost 7 bases; unmatched junction nucleotides: 9. The CDR3 runs 14 residues.

The chain employs TRBV20-1 and TRBJ1-5; D is uncertain. Germline V gives CDR1 DFQATT, CDR2 SNEGSKA (reference sequence). V lost 1 base to trimming and J lost 6 bases, with 7 bases between them. The CDR3 length is 12 residues. In nucleotides, the CDR3 is TGCAGTGCTAGAGGGCAGGTTCAGCCCCAGCATTTT. It is translated as CSARGQVQPQHF.

This clonotype was seen more than once but under ten times. The J gene is TRBJ2-3, the V gene TRBV12-5; a weak D match, TRBD1 (6 bases). This CDR3 region has 12 residues. V was pared by 5 bases and J by 10 bases, with 13 bases between. CDR1 and CDR2 (germline): LGHNT, FRNRAP. CDR3 DNA sequence: TGTGCTAGTGGTACCGGACAGTCGGCGCAGTATTTT. Protein: CASGTGQSAQYF.

The chain has TRBV6-6 and TRBJ1-2; 7 positions match TRBD1. J gave up 6 bases and V 6 bases, and 7 bases lay outside the gene matches. This CDR3 comprises 13 residues. CDR1 MNHNY and CDR2 SVGAGI come from the germline V gene (reference sequence). The CDR3 loop reads CASSRGTANGYTF. The CDR3 nucleotides are TGTGCCAGCAGCCGCGGGACAGCTAATGGCTACACCTTC.

The V gene is TRBV7-2, the J gene TRBJ2-7; 11 bases match TRBD2. CDR3 length: 15 residues. Trimming at V came to 1 base and at J to 3 bases, leaving 2 bases not matched to a gene. From germline, CDR1 is SGHTA and CDR2 FQGNSA. The CDR3 is CASSLVTSGSYEQYF. The CDR3 nucleotides read TGTGCCAGCAGCTTAGTTACTAGCGGGAGCTACGAGCAGTACTTC.

There are a few counts of this clonotype. The V and J genes are TRBV12-3 or TRBV12-4 and TRBJ1-2; D unclear. The CDR3 totals 13 residues. Trimming shortened V by 8 bases and J by 1 base, and 11 bases separated the two germline ends. CDR3 sequence (DNA): TGTGCCAGCGGGTCTTCGGGTAACTATGGCTACACCTTC. As protein: CASGSSGNYGYTF.

This clonotype occurred a few times. This chain joins TRBV28 and TRBJ1-2; 7 nucleotides line up with TRBD1. V lost 6 bases to trimming and J lost 6 bases; unmatched junction nucleotides: 10. The CDR3 is made up of 14 amino acids. Germline CDR1 MDHEN, CDR2 SYDVKM. The CDR3 DNA follows: TGTGCCAGCAGACCGACAGGGAGGGAGAATGGCTACACCTTC. This gives the protein CASRPTGRENGYTF.

This chain connects TRBV5-5 to TRBJ2-7, with 7 bases lining up with TRBD1. The CDR3 totals 14 residues. With 6 bases clipped from V and 2 bases from J, the junction kept 8 bases outside the gene matches. The germline V gene encodes CDR1 SGHKS and CDR2 YYEKEE (reference sequence). CDR3 sequence: CASNPGQHTYEQYF. The DNA of the CDR3 is TGTGCCAGCAATCCGGGACAGCACACCTACGAGCAGTACTTC. Looking up the rest from reference TRBV5-5 and TRBJ2-7 gives the full variable domain: DAGVTQSPTHLIKTRGQQVTLRCSPISGHKSVSWYQQVLGQGPQFIFQYYEKEERGRGNFPDRFSARQFPNYSSELNVNALLLGDSALYLCASNPGQHTYEQYFGPGTRLTVT.

About this clonotype itself: Given a much more abundant clone one base away, this may be a read error. The CDR3 DNA reads TGCGCCAGCAGCCAAGATCGGGATCCAACTAATGAAGAACTGTTTTTT. This translates into CASSQDRDPTNEELFF. The chain joins TRBV4-1 to TRBJ1-4; D gene unclear. There are 16 residues in the CDR3. Looked up from germline, CDR1 is MGHRA and CDR2 is YSYEKL.

This chain links TRBV4-3 with TRBJ2-7; D possibly corresponds to TRBD2 (6 bases). Germline-derived CDR1 and CDR2 are LGHNA and YSLEER. This CDR3 is 15 amino acids long. Between the trimmed V and J ends, which lost 4 bases and 3 bases, there was a span of 16 bases. The CDR3 loop reads CASSLRGGDSYEQYF. In DNA form, the CDR3 reads TGCGCCAGCAGCCTCCGGGGCGGGGATAGCTACGAGCAGTACTTC.

The chain joins TRBV4-1 to TRBJ1-5; no firm D call. The germline V gene has CDR1 MGHRA and CDR2 YSYEKL. Trimming pared 0 bases from V and 8 bases from J, leaving 17 bases between. The CDR3 is 16 amino acids. For the CDR3, the DNA is TGCGCCAGCAGCCAAGATCTGGCTAACCTAATCAAGCCCCAGCATTTT. Protein: CASSQDLANLIKPQHF.

V gene TRBV6-2 or TRBV6-3 combines with J gene TRBJ1-5; the D gene is possibly TRBD1 (6 bases). This CDR3 spans 14 amino acids. Germline V gene lookup returns CDR1 MNHEY and CDR2 SVGEGT. V lost 2 bases, J lost 1 base, and 6 bases lay in between. CDR3 coding DNA: TGTGCCAGCAGTTACACAGGGAGCAATCAGCCCCAGCATTTT. The encoded protein is CASSYTGSNQPQHF.

This clonotype appeared many times. The chain is built from TRBV7-6 and TRBJ1-1; possible D gene TRBD1, 5 bases. V lost 5 bases to trimming and J lost 2 bases, with 12 bases between them. The germline V gene has CDR1 SGHVS and CDR2 FNYEAQ. There are 14 residues in the CDR3. The CDR3 coding sequence is TGTGCCAGCAGCCGAATGGGGGGAAACACTGAAGCTTTCTTT. Amino acid sequence: CASSRMGGNTEAFF. Looking up the rest from reference TRBV7-6 and TRBJ1-1 gives the full variable domain: GAGVSQSPRYKVTKRGQDVALRCDPISGHVSLYWYRQALGQGPEFLTYFNYEAQQDKSGLPNDRFSAERPEGSISTLTIQRTEQRDSAMYRCASSRMGGNTEAFFGQGTRLTVV.

Comment on this clonotype: A read error may account for a junction end that differs from germline. The chain uses TRBV7-9 and TRBJ1-1, with a tentative D call TRBD1 (6 bases). This CDR3 has 15 amino acids. Per germline, CDR1 SEHNR and CDR2 FQNEAQ (reference sequence). The CDR3 DNA sequence: TGTGCCAGCAGGTCCCCAACAGGGTTGAGCACTGAAGCTTCCTTT. Protein sequence: CASRSPTGLSTEASF.

J is TRBJ2-1 and V is TRBV28; D remains unclear. Germline CDR1 is MDHEN and CDR2 is SYDVKM. CDR3 length: 13 amino acids. Trimming removed 7 bases at V and 6 bases at J, with 13 bases between. As DNA, the CDR3 is TGTGCCAGCACCGAAAGTAGTACCAATGAGCAGTTCTTC. This translates into CASTESSTNEQFF.

This clonotype turned up a few times. The chain couples TRBV7-3 to TRBJ2-1, with D possibly being TRBD1 (5 bases). The CDR3 has 14 amino acids. V was pared by 2 bases and J by 6 bases, with 11 bases between. Germline V CDR1 and CDR2: SGHTA, FQGTGA. The CDR3 sequence: CASSLSGRVNEQFF. CDR3 coding DNA: TGTGCCAGCAGCTTATCAGGCAGGGTCAATGAGCAGTTCTTC.

This clonotype occurred a few times. V usage is TRBV3-1 and J usage is TRBJ1-1, with 7 nucleotides matching TRBD1. The CDR3 spans 15 residues. Germline V gives CDR1 LGHDT, CDR2 YNNKEL (reference sequence). The junction had 4 bases not matched to a gene; V was cut back by 3 bases and J by 0 bases. The DNA of the CDR3 is TGTGCCAGCAGCCATAACAGGGGTTTGAACACTGAAGCTTTCTTT. It encodes CASSHNRGLNTEAFF.

In this sample, this clonotype turned up many times. The chain recombines TRBV20-1 with TRBJ1-1; a possible D gene is TRBD1 (5 bases). Germline V CDR1 and CDR2: DFQATT, SNEGSKA (reference sequence). Trimming took off 3 bases at V and 0 bases at J, with 11 bases between the two ends. The CDR3 totals 14 residues. The CDR3 reads CSASQGIMNTEAFF. The CDR3 DNA is TGCAGTGCTAGTCAGGGTATCATGAACACTGAAGCTTTCTTT.

This clonotype has only a few counts. The chain has TRBV6-5 and TRBJ2-2, with a tentative D call TRBD1 (6 bases). Trimming took 1 base from V and 6 from J, leaving 15 bases between them. Germline-derived CDR1 and CDR2 are MNHEY and SVGAGI. CDR3 size: 16 residues. For the CDR3, the DNA is TGTGCCAGCAGTTACTGGGATGGGGGCGGATCCGGGGAGCTGTTTTTT. This sequence encodes CASSYWDGGGSGELFF.

This clonotype was observed many times. The rearrangement joins TRBV28 to TRBJ1-5; D uncertain. The germline V gene has CDR1 MDHEN and CDR2 SYDVKM. Trimming took 4 bases from V and 9 from J, leaving 4 bases between them. This CDR3 region has 10 residues. CDR3 in amino acids: CASSYGPQHF. The CDR3 bases are TGTGCCAGCAGTTATGGGCCCCAGCATTTT. The variable domain in full, completed from reference TRBV28 and TRBJ1-5, reads DVKVTQSSRYLVKRTGEKVFLECVQDMDHENMFWYRQDPGLGLRLIYFSYDVKMKEKGDIPEGYSVSREKKERFSLILESASTNQTSMYLCASSYGPQHFGDGTRLSIL.

The chain recombines TRBV5-1 with TRBJ2-7; 7 bases align to TRBD2. The junction had 22 bases not matched to a gene; V was cut back by 4 bases and J by 0 bases. Germline V gives CDR1 SGHRS, CDR2 YFSETQ. The CDR3 covers 20 residues. The CDR3 sequence: CASSPARLADHVRGSYEQYF. CDR3 coding DNA: TGCGCCAGCAGCCCGGCTCGGCTAGCGGACCATGTTAGGGGCTCCTACGAGCAGTACTTC.

This clonotype showed up just a few times. The rearrangement links TRBV20-1 to TRBJ1-5; 9 positions agree with TRBD1. V shed 3 bases and J 2 bases; nucleotides not matched to a gene: 2. This CDR3 contains 14 residues. The germline gives CDR1 DFQATT, CDR2 SNEGSKA (reference sequence). The CDR3 sequence: CSARGDRGNQPQHF. CDR3 sequence (DNA): TGCAGTGCTAGGGGGGACAGGGGCAATCAGCCCCAGCATTTT.

The V call is TRBV5-5, the J call TRBJ1-3; D is undetermined. V was shortened by 0 bases and J by 1 base, with 11 bases between the two germline ends. CDR3 length: 16 amino acids. CDR1 and CDR2 (germline): SGHKS, YYEKEE (reference sequence). CDR3: CASSLADADSGNTIYF. Here the CDR3 DNA reads TGTGCCAGCAGCTTGGCCGACGCAGATTCTGGAAACACCATATATTTT.

This clonotype was counted at least ten times. The chain uses TRBV7-8 and TRBJ1-2, with 7 bases that match TRBD1. Germline values: CDR1 SGHVS, CDR2 FQNEAQ. V shed 6 bases and J 4 bases; nucleotides not matched to a gene: 14. The CDR3 is 16 amino acids. The CDR3 spells CASRRDTTGAVYGYTF. In DNA, the CDR3 is TGTGCCAGCAGGCGAGATACAACAGGGGCTGTCTATGGCTACACCTTC.

This clonotype was counted a few times. The chain carries TRBV5-4 and TRBJ2-1; 8 bases are a match to TRBD1. This CDR3 is built from 15 residues. The V gene end was trimmed by 3 bases and the J gene end by 0 bases; junction bases not matched to a gene: 2. Germline CDR1 reads SGHNT; CDR2 reads YYREEE (reference sequence). The CDR3 reads CASSWTGSSYNEQFF. The CDR3 bases are TGTGCCAGCAGCTGGACAGGGAGCTCCTACAATGAGCAGTTCTTC.

The V gene is TRBV5-1, the J gene TRBJ1-1; TRBD1 matches 7 bases. V lost 3 bases to trimming and J lost 4 bases; unmatched junction nucleotides: 15. CDR1 SGHRS and CDR2 YFSETQ come from the germline V gene. The CDR3 sequence is 17 residues long. CDR3 loop: CASSSGTVKSNSTEAFF. As DNA, the CDR3 is TGCGCCAGCAGCTCCGGGACAGTGAAATCGAATTCCACTGAAGCTTTCTTT.

The chain is built from TRBV5-1 and TRBJ2-1, with a weak D call TRBD1 (5 bases). The CDR3 covers 13 residues. From germline, CDR1 is SGHRS and CDR2 YFSETQ. V lost 3 bases to trimming and J lost 5 bases, with 9 bases between them. The CDR3 nucleotides are TGCGCCAGCAGCTCGGACAACAACAATGAGCAGTTCTTC. It is translated as CASSSDNNNEQFF.